This T cell receptor beta chain originates from a study of control samples from healthy donors and cancer patients. The germline CDR1 and CDR2 sequences are SGHRS and YFSETQ. This CDR3 comprises 14 residues. Losses at the gene ends were 8 bases for V and 1 base for J; bases not matched to a gene: 8. Repertoires were generated with immunoSEQ multiplex PCR, while TCRdb's copy carries only in-frame clones and drops some. The table has over 150,000 clones, around nine tenths seen once. The chain recombines TRBV5-1 with TRBJ1-1, with 7 bases aligning to TRBD1. Specimen: blood. The clonotype originates from a man younger than 45 in good health. As DNA, the CDR3 is TGCGCCAGTTCACGTGGGACAGAGAACACTGAAGCTTTCTTT. It codes for CASSRGTENTEAFF.